A single sample gave rise to the 30 T cell receptor beta chains below, sequenced in a study of OX40 agonist ivuxolimab in advanced cancers. Measured with immunoSEQ multiplex PCR; TCRdb has only the in-frame clones, and not every one. Altogether 40,000 to 60,000 clones are present, 85% being singletons, with the ten largest covering about a fifth. The input for sequencing was CD4+ or CD8+ T cells sorted from blood, taken in a trial of the OX40 agonist ivuxolimab. The receptor set was obtained from an adult with an advanced solid tumor such as melanoma, head and neck, liver or kidney cancer.

The chain is built from TRBV7-2 and TRBJ1-2; 8 bases match TRBD1. The ends lost 5 bases at V and 6 bases at J; junction bases unmatched: 5. The germline gives CDR1 SGHTA, CDR2 FQGNSA. The length of the CDR3 is 13 residues. CDR3 in amino acids: CASSPETGDGYTF. The CDR3 DNA follows: TGTGCCAGCAGCCCCGAGACAGGGGATGGCTACACCTTC. Drawing the rest from reference TRBV7-2 and TRBJ1-2, the complete variable domain is GAGVSQSPSNKVTEKGKDVELRCDPISGHTALYWYRQSLGQGLEFLIYFQGNSAPDKSGLPSDRFSAERTGGSVSTLTIQRTQQEDSAVYLCASSPETGDGYTFGSGTRLTVV.

The V and J genes are TRBV7-9 and TRBJ2-5; D not certain. Germline CDR1 is SEHNR and CDR2 is FQNEAQ (reference sequence). This CDR3 is built from 15 residues. Trimming cost V 5 bases and J 5 bases, with 18 bases left between them. Written as DNA, the CDR3 is TGTGCCAGCAGCCCACCCCAGGTGACGGGTGAGACCCAGTACTTC. Translated: CASSPPQVTGETQYF.

The genes are TRBV5-6 and TRBJ1-3; D is unclear. The germline gives CDR1 SGHDT, CDR2 YYEEEE. V lost 1 base and J 8 bases, leaving 10 bases between the germline ends. The CDR3 consists of 13 residues. For the CDR3, the DNA is TGTGCCAGCAGCTTGCCCGAGGGATACACCATATATTTT. This gives the protein CASSLPEGYTIYF. Variable domain in full (rest from reference TRBV5-6 and TRBJ1-3): DAGVTQSPTHLIKTRGQQVTLRCSPKSGHDTVSWYQQALGQGPQFIFQYYEEEERQRGNFPDRFSGHQFPNYSSELNVNALLLGDSALYLCASSLPEGYTIYFGEGSWLTVV.

V is TRBV15 and J is TRBJ2-7; TRBD1 is a possible D gene (5 bases). V was trimmed by 5 bases and J by 6 bases, leaving 8 bases between them. CDR3 length: 11 amino acids. The germline CDR1 and CDR2 sequences are LNHNV and YYDKDF (reference sequence). The CDR3 region is CATSLGREQYF. CDR3 DNA: TGTGCCACCAGCTTGGGGCGCGAGCAGTACTTC.

This chain links TRBV4-1 with TRBJ1-5; D is possibly TRBD1 (5 bases). V was trimmed by 0 bases and J by 3 bases, leaving 15 bases between them. Germline V gene lookup returns CDR1 MGHRA and CDR2 YSYEKL. CDR3 length equals 17 residues. The CDR3 region is CASSQEWGRAFNQPQHF. CDR3 nucleotide sequence: TGCGCCAGCAGCCAAGAATGGGGCAGGGCCTTCAATCAGCCCCAGCATTTT.

The rearrangement links TRBV5-1 to TRBJ1-6; 8 bases match TRBD1. The V segment lost 5 bases and the J segment 10 bases; nucleotides outside the gene matches: 8. The germline CDR1 and CDR2 sequences are SGHRS and YFSETQ. This CDR3 has 14 residues. The DNA of the CDR3 is TGCGCCAGCAGATCGACAGGGGACAACTCACCCCTCCACTTT. Residues: CASRSTGDNSPLHF. Complete variable domain (other parts from reference TRBV5-1 and TRBJ1-6): KAGVTQTPRYLIKTRGQQVTLSCSPISGHRSVSWYQQTPGQGLQFLFEYFSETQRNKGNFPGRFSGRQFSNSRSEMNVSTLELGDSALYLCASRSTGDNSPLHFGNGTRLTVT.

This clone is a singleton in its sample. J is TRBJ2-3 and V is TRBV7-9; D possibly corresponds to TRBD2 (5 bases). The length of the CDR3 is 14 residues. V dropped 0 bases and J dropped 3 bases, with 7 bases sitting between them. Per the germline V gene, CDR1 is SEHNR and CDR2 is FQNEAQ (reference sequence). The DNA of the CDR3 is TGTGCCAGCAGCTTAGCCACGGGAACAGATACGCAGTATTTT. Its translation is CASSLATGTDTQYF. Complete variable domain (other parts from reference TRBV7-9 and TRBJ2-3): DTGVSQNPRHKITKRGQNVTFRCDPISEHNRLYWYRQTLGQGPEFLTYFQNEAQLEKSRLLSDRFSAERPKGSFSTLEIQRTEQGDSAMYLCASSLATGTDTQYFGPGTRLTVL.

The CDR3 protein is CASSIPGKNTGELFF. CDR3 nucleotide sequence: TGCGCCAGCAGTATACCGGGAAAGAACACCGGGGAGCTGTTTTTT. This chain connects TRBV10-2 to TRBJ2-2; D possibly corresponds to TRBD2 (5 bases). The length of the CDR3 is 15 residues. V was trimmed by 5 bases and J by 1 base, leaving 11 bases between them. The V gene's germline CDR1 is WSHSY and CDR2 SAAADI.

J is TRBJ2-5 and V is TRBV7-9, with D uncertain. With 5 bases removed from V and 1 base from J, the gap between germline ends came to 14 bases. The germline V gene encodes CDR1 SEHNR and CDR2 FQNEAQ (reference sequence). The CDR3 loop spans 15 amino acids. In nucleotides, the CDR3 is TGTGCCAGCAGCCCACCCCTAGGAACCCAAGAGACCCAGTACTTC. Amino acid sequence: CASSPPLGTQETQYF.

The rearrangement links TRBV4-1 to TRBJ2-2, with 10 positions matching TRBD2. Germline-derived CDR1 and CDR2 are MGHRA and YSYEKL. Trimming at V came to 0 bases and at J to 5 bases, leaving 3 bases not matched to a gene. This CDR3 has 16 amino acids. CDR3 sequence (DNA): TGCGCCAGCAGCCAAGAATCTAGCGGGGGAACCGGGGAGCTGTTTTTT. It encodes CASSQESSGGTGELFF.

V gene TRBV7-8 combines with J gene TRBJ2-2; D is unclear. The CDR3 spans 13 residues. The V and J ends lost 1 base and 7 bases respectively, with 7 bases between them. Germline CDR1 and CDR2: SGHVS and FQNEAQ. The chain's CDR3 is CASSLGGNGELFF. The CDR3 DNA reads as TGTGCCAGCAGCTTAGGGGGAAACGGGGAGCTGTTTTTT.

V gene TRBV29-1 combines with J gene TRBJ1-1; D remains unclear. Germline V CDR1 and CDR2: SQVTM, ANQGSEA. The CDR3 runs 12 residues. With 6 bases removed from V and 4 bases from J, the gap between germline ends came to 12 bases. DNA of the CDR3: TGCAGCGTAGCCCAATCCGGCACTGAAGCTTTCTTT. This translates into CSVAQSGTEAFF.

The count of this clone is one. The rearrangement joins TRBV10-3 to TRBJ1-5; TRBD1 agrees at 12 bases. This CDR3 is 18 amino acids long. The J segment lost 2 bases and the V segment lost 10 bases, leaving 15 bases of the junction unmatched. CDR1 is ENHRY and CDR2 is SYGVKD in the germline V gene. In nucleotides, the CDR3 is TGTGCCACCACCTCCGGGACAGGGGGCACCAATGGCAATCAGCCCCAGCATTTT. As protein: CATTSGTGGTNGNQPQHF.

The gene calls are TRBV6-6 and TRBJ1-4; possible D gene TRBD1, 6 bases. This CDR3 has 15 amino acids. Looked up from germline, CDR1 is MNHNY and CDR2 is SVGAGI (reference sequence). V was clipped by 0 bases and J by 2 bases, with 7 bases between them. The chain's CDR3 is CASSYSGGTNEKLFF. The CDR3, as DNA: TGTGCCAGCAGTTACTCAGGGGGGACTAATGAAAAACTGTTTTTT.

This clone was seen just once. The V gene is TRBV5-4, the J gene TRBJ2-2, with D possibly TRBD2 on 6 matching bases. Germline V gene data show CDR1 as SGHNT and CDR2 as YYREEE (reference sequence). This CDR3 has 16 amino acids. V lost 4 bases, J lost 6 bases, and 19 bases lay in between. The CDR3 sequence: CASSDPGSSPPGELFF. The CDR3 coding sequence is TGTGCCAGCAGCGACCCCGGGAGTTCGCCCCCCGGGGAGCTGTTTTTT.

The chain carries TRBV5-1 and TRBJ1-6, with a tentative D call TRBD1 (6 bases). Germline assignment: CDR1 SGHRS and CDR2 YFSETQ. CDR3 size: 15 residues. Trimming removed 0 bases at V and 5 bases at J, with 9 bases between. The CDR3: CASSLEGGNNSPLHF. CDR3 nucleotide sequence: TGCGCCAGCAGCTTGGAAGGGGGGAATAATTCACCCCTCCACTTT.

V and J are TRBV7-9 and TRBJ2-1; TRBD2 is a possible D gene (5 bases). V was clipped by 5 bases and J by 3 bases, with 17 bases between them. CDR3 length equals 16 residues. Germline CDR1 SEHNR, CDR2 FQNEAQ (reference sequence). Here the CDR3 DNA reads TGTGCCAGCAGCCCCCCCCGGGATCCTTACTACAATGAGCAGTTCTTC. Translation gives CASSPPRDPYYNEQFF. The complete variable domain, with remaining parts taken from reference TRBV7-9 and TRBJ2-1, reads DTGVSQNPRHKITKRGQNVTFRCDPISEHNRLYWYRQTLGQGPEFLTYFQNEAQLEKSRLLSDRFSAERPKGSFSTLEIQRTEQGDSAMYLCASSPPRDPYYNEQFFGPGTRLTVL.

The chain couples TRBV9 to TRBJ2-5; no clear D. The V gene lost 4 bases and the J gene lost 4 bases, with 8 bases spanning the gap. Germline V gene data show CDR1 as SGDLS and CDR2 as YYNGEE. The CDR3 length is 12 residues. CDR3 in amino acids: CASSPPGETQYF. DNA for the CDR3: TGTGCCAGCAGCCCACCCGGAGAGACCCAGTACTTC.

The chain couples TRBV7-3 to TRBJ2-7, with a possible D match to TRBD1 (6 bases). CDR1 and CDR2 from the germline V gene are SGHTA and FQGTGA. The length of the CDR3 is 13 residues. The V end lost 2 bases, the J end lost 5 bases, and 10 bases lay between the germline ends. The CDR3 is CASSLVAGDEQYF. CDR3 DNA sequence: TGTGCCAGCAGCTTAGTCGCAGGGGACGAGCAGTACTTC.

V gene TRBV28 combines with J gene TRBJ2-7; TRBD2 aligns across 14 bases. V lost 6 bases to trimming and J lost 6 bases; unmatched junction nucleotides: 4. The CDR3 is made up of 14 amino acids. Germline V gene sequence: CDR1 MDHEN, CDR2 SYDVKM. The CDR3, as DNA: TGTGCCAGCAGACGACTAGCGGGGGGGAGCGAGCAGTACTTC. Residues: CASRRLAGGSEQYF.

The rearrangement joins TRBV2 to TRBJ2-5; D tentatively reads TRBD1 or TRBD2 (6 bases each). The CDR3 contains 13 residues. The germline V gene encodes CDR1 SNHLY and CDR2 FYNNEI. CDR3 nucleotides: TGTGCAGCCCTGGGGGGCGGTCAAGAGACCCAGTACTTC. Residues: CAALGGGQETQYF.

The chain uses TRBV19 and TRBJ2-1, with D perhaps matching TRBD2 (5 bases). The CDR3 sequence is 16 residues long. Germline V lookup: CDR1 LNHDA, CDR2 SQIVND (reference sequence). With 2 bases removed from V and 3 bases from J, the gap between germline ends came to 14 bases. DNA for the CDR3: TGTGCCAGTAGTATAAGGGCGGCCCGGGACTACAATGAGCAGTTCTTC. This codes for CASSIRAARDYNEQFF. The whole variable domain, filled in from reference TRBV19 and TRBJ2-1, reads DGGITQSPKYLFRKEGQNVTLSCEQNLNHDAMYWYRQDPGQGLRLIYYSQIVNDFQKGDIAEGYSVSREKKESFPLTVTSAQKNPTAFYLCASSIRAARDYNEQFFGPGTRLTVL.

This chain joins TRBV28 and TRBJ2-3; 10 bases are shared with TRBD2. This CDR3 comprises 16 residues. Germline CDR1 MDHEN, CDR2 SYDVKM. V was pared by 8 bases and J by 2 bases, with 10 bases of the junction left unmatched. CDR3 in amino acids: CASCTLLAGDTDTQYF. DNA of the CDR3: TGTGCCAGCTGCACCCTCCTAGCGGGGGACACAGATACGCAGTATTTT.

The chain links TRBV7-6 to TRBJ2-5; 8 positions agree with TRBD1. The ends lost 4 bases at V and 1 base at J; junction bases unmatched: 8. The CDR3 contains 16 residues. Germline CDR1 SGHVS, CDR2 FNYEAQ. The CDR3 coding sequence is TGTGCCAGCAGCTCGCGGACAGGGCCGACCCAAGAGACCCAGTACTTC. Translated: CASSSRTGPTQETQYF.

The chain joins TRBV4-3 to TRBJ1-1, with D perhaps TRBD1 (5 bases). The CDR3 has 17 residues. Germline V CDR1 and CDR2: LGHNA, YSLEER. Trimming removed 0 bases from V and 0 bases from J, with 14 bases in between. This CDR3 reads CASSQEASGMVNTEAFF. In DNA, the CDR3 is TGCGCCAGCAGCCAAGAAGCTTCAGGGATGGTGAACACTGAAGCTTTCTTT.

The rearrangement uses TRBV6-6 and TRBJ2-3; the match to TRBD1 covers 7 bases. After removal of 8 bases from V and 6 bases from J, the junction contained 5 bases not matched to a gene. The CDR3 is 12 amino acids. Germline assignment: CDR1 MNHNY and CDR2 SVGAGI (reference sequence). The CDR3 sequence is CASGSRGDTQYF. DNA of the CDR3: TGTGCCAGCGGCTCCAGGGGGGATACGCAGTATTTT.

The chain carries TRBV2 and TRBJ2-5; 9 bases fit TRBD1. The V gene's germline CDR1 is SNHLY and CDR2 FYNNEI. V shed 5 bases and J 5 bases; nucleotides not matched to a gene: 9. This CDR3 spans 15 amino acids. Written as DNA, the CDR3 is TGTGCCAGCAGTCCGACAGGGGGTAAATCGGAGACCCAGTACTTC. It translates to CASSPTGGKSETQYF.

This rearrangement joins TRBV9 to TRBJ2-3; D is unresolved. V was trimmed by 5 bases and J by 2 bases, leaving 6 bases between them. The CDR3 totals 12 residues. Germline V gene lookup returns CDR1 SGDLS and CDR2 YYNGEE. CDR3 coding DNA: TGTGCCAGCAGGGAAACCACAGATACGCAGTATTTT. This sequence encodes CASRETTDTQYF.

The rearrangement links TRBV11-2 to TRBJ2-1; 9 bases match TRBD2. V was pared by 0 bases and J by 1 base, with 7 bases of the junction left unmatched. The CDR3 contains 18 residues. Per the germline V gene, CDR1 is SGHAT and CDR2 is FQNNGV. The CDR3 bases are TGTGCCAGCAGCTTAGATCGCAGCGGGGGGCTATCCTACAATGAGCAGTTCTTC. It codes for CASSLDRSGGLSYNEQFF.

The chain links TRBV11-2 to TRBJ1-6; D uncertain. The germline V gene encodes CDR1 SGHAT and CDR2 FQNNGV. The V and J ends lost 1 base and 7 bases respectively, with 11 bases between them. The CDR3 is 15 residues long. The CDR3 DNA sequence: TGTGCCAGCAGCTTAGTTGGCGACATAAATTCACCCCTCCACTTT. Amino acid sequence: CASSLVGDINSPLHF.